This entry features one TCR beta chain sequence. This clonotype was observed at least ten times. The clone's antigen remains unknown. Base qualities are missing; no much larger clone stands one base away. The iRepertoire nested amplicon-rescue multiplex PCR (arm-PCR) platform was used to amplify TCR alpha and beta CDR3 regions from RNA. One-step reverse transcription and amplification used about 100-400 ng of tissue mRNA or PBMC total RNA as input. After bead purification, a secondary multiplex PCR added Illumina adapters, and libraries were gel-purified between 200 and 400 bp. Libraries carried internal 6-nucleotide barcodes used for demultiplexing. Sequencing of libraries was performed on an Illumina MiSeq with 2x220 or 2x250 nucleotide paired-end reads. The source study handled its data this way. Paired reads were merged using FLASH 1.2.11 and aligned with BWA-MEM to the GRCh37 human genome, and TRA and TRB reads were then extracted. V and J assignment used an IMGT-derived reference of cassette sequences and CDR3 motifs that included pseudogenes. Three-frame translation of reads was performed, and productive CDR3s were defined as those with a C...FGXG motif and no stop codons. A clonotype was defined as a unique combination of a V-J cassette pair and a CDR3 amino acid sequence. Filtering of reads was based on Hamming distance, with the threshold set by the sequence error rate of each sample in mapped regions. TCRdb redid the processing of the public reads, applying fastp at Q25 and MiXCR, and retained in-frame beta chains. A single entry per CDR3 protein holds the most common genes and DNA from its merged rows. The V and J calls, along with clone size, are taken from TCRdb and not from the paper's own processing. This sample comprises over 80,000 distinct CDR3 sequences, roughly 40% of them detected only once. Of the sample, roughly two fifths falls within the top ten clones.

The sample originates from a study of glioma-infiltrating T cells (dated by TCRdb to the mid-2010s). About the full investigation: TCR alpha- and beta-chain repertoires were sequenced from glioma tissue, non-neoplastic brain tissue and matched peripheral blood mononuclear cells. Each tissue-infiltrating repertoire was compared with the same patient's peripheral blood repertoire to measure divergence between tissue and blood T-cell populations. The paired cohort comprised three low-grade glioma patients, 8 or 9 primary glioblastoma patients and three non-glioma patients contributing non-neoplastic brain tissue.

Overall study outcomes, separate from this receptor: Tissue and blood shared very few CDR3 sequences, a result attributed to high CDR3 diversity and limited sampling. Group comparisons were based on small numbers of patients: three non-neoplastic, three low-grade glioma and 7 to 9 glioblastoma patients. In non-neoplastic patients, VJ-independent divergence between tissue and blood fell below expectation, whereas in all gliomas, and especially in low-grade gliomas, the divergence rose above expectation.

Taken from cysteine to phenylalanine, the CDR3 has 14 residues. Only the CDR3 DNA is retained, 42 bases long and in frame from the first base. Via the germline V gene (reference sequence), CDR1 is MNHEY and CDR2 SMNVEV. The junction shows trimming of 5 bases on V and 4 bases on J, plus 12 bases between the germline ends. The material sequenced was glioma tissue, nonneoplastic brain tissue, or PBMCs (not recorded which). Rearrangement joined TRBV27 to TRBJ1-5; TRBD1 is perhaps the D gene, given 5 matching bases. This TCR was sampled from a human donor with low-grade glioma or glioblastoma, undergoing nonglioma brain surgery, or in good health (not recorded which). The base sequence is TGTGCCAGCAGTCCGGGACTATGGAATCAGCCCCAGCATTTT. The resulting protein is CASSPGLWNQPQHF.